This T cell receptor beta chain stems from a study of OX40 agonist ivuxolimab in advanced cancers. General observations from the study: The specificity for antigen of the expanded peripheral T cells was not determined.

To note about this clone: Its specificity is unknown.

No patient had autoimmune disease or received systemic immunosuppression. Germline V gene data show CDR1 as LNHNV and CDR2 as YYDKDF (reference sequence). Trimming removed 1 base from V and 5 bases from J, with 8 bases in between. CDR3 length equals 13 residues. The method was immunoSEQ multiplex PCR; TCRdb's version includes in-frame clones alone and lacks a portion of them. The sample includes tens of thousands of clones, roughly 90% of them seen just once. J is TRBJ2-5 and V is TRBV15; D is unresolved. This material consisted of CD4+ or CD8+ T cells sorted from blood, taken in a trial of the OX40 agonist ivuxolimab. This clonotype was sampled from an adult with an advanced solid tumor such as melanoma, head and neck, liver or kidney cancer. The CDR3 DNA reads TGTGCCACCAGCAGAGGACCCGGGGAGACCCAGTACTTC. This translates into CATSRGPGETQYF. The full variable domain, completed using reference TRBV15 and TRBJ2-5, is DAMVIQNPRYQVTQFGKPVTLSCSQTLNHNVMYWYQQKSSQAPKLLFHYYDKDFNNEADTPDNFQSRRPNTSFCFLDIRSPGLGDTAMYLCATSRGPGETQYFGPGTRLLVL.